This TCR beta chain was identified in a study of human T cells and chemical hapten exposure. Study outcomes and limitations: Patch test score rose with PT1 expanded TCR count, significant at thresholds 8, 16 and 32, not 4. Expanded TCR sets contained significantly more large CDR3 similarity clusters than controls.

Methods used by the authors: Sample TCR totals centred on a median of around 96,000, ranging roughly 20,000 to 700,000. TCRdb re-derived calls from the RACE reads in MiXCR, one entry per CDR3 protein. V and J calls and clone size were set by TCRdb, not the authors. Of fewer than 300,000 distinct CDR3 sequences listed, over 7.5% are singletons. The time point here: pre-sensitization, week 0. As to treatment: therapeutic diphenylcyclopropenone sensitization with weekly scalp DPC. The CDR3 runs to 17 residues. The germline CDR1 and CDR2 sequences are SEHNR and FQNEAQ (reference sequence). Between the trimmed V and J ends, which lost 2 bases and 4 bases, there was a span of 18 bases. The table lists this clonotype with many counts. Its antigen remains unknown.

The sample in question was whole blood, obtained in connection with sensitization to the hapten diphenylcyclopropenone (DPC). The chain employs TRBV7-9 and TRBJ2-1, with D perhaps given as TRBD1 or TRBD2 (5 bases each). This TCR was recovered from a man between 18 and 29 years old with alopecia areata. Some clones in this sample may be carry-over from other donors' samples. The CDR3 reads CASSLSRGPERYNEQFF. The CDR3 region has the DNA TGTGCCAGCAGCTTAAGCCGGGGACCGGAAAGGTACAATGAGCAGTTCTTC.